Listed here are 15 T cell receptor beta chains from one sample, sequenced in a study of T cells in localized non-small cell lung cancer. Assay used: immunoSEQ multiplex PCR; TCRdb lists only in-frame clones, some missing. The table shows 30,000 to 40,000 clones, with roughly 90% occurring only once. The sequenced sample was peripheral blood, obtained before any cancer treatment. These receptors were collected from a man aged 40 to 70 with stage I lung adenocarcinoma.

The V gene is TRBV7-2, the J gene TRBJ1-2, with D possibly TRBD1 on 6 matching bases. V was shortened by 5 bases and J by 5 bases, with 24 bases between the two germline ends. In germline, CDR1 is SGHTA, CDR2 FQGNSA. This CDR3 has 17 residues. The CDR3 DNA sequence: TGTGCCAGCAGCCCACCCGCGCACAGGGTGAATTCGTATGGCTACACCTTC. This sequence encodes CASSPPAHRVNSYGYTF.

The chain recombines TRBV27 with TRBJ2-7, with 9 bases fitting TRBD1. Trimming took 6 bases from V and 5 from J; bases not matched to a gene: 14. The CDR3 consists of 16 residues. Germline loops: CDR1 MNHEY, CDR2 SMNVEV (reference sequence). CDR3 amino acids: CASRKGPGQGLNEQYF. CDR3 in DNA: TGTGCCAGCAGAAAAGGGCCGGGACAGGGACTTAACGAGCAGTACTTC.

This chain links TRBV30 with TRBJ1-1; D may be TRBD1 (6 bases). The ends were cut back, 0 bases at V and 4 bases at J, with 12 bases in the middle. The germline V gene has CDR1 GTSNPN and CDR2 SVGIG (reference sequence). This CDR3 contains 14 residues. CDR3 protein: CAWSVGGEGTEAFF. The CDR3 DNA reads TGTGCCTGGAGTGTCGGGGGCGAAGGCACTGAAGCTTTCTTT.

The chain combines TRBV19 with TRBJ1-2; 10 bases are a match to TRBD1. The CDR3 has 13 residues. Germline V gives CDR1 LNHDA, CDR2 SQIVND (reference sequence). CDR3 protein: CARRDRGHYGYTF. In nucleotides, the CDR3 is TGTGCTCGCCGGGACAGGGGACACTATGGCTACACCTTC. Drawing the rest from reference TRBV19 and TRBJ1-2, the complete variable domain is DGGITQSPKYLFRKEGQNVTLSCEQNLNHDAMYWYRQDPGQGLRLIYYSQIVNDFQKGDIAEGYSVSREKKESFPLTVTSAQKNPTAFYLCARRDRGHYGYTFGSGTRLTVV.

Only one count was recorded for this clone. The chain uses TRBV5-8 and TRBJ1-5; D gene unclear. Looked up from germline, CDR1 is SGHTS and CDR2 is YDEGEE. Trimming removed 3 bases at V and 9 bases at J, with 13 bases between. The CDR3 is made up of 13 amino acids. The CDR3 DNA sequence: TGTGCCAGCAGCTCCATGGGGTTCCGGCCCCAGCATTTT. Protein: CASSSMGFRPQHF.

The rearrangement joins TRBV30 to TRBJ1-3; D is undetermined. V lost 0 bases and J 5 bases, leaving 11 bases between the germline ends. CDR3 length: 14 residues. Per the germline V gene, CDR1 is GTSNPN and CDR2 is SVGIG (reference sequence). In nucleotides, the CDR3 is TGTGCCTGGAGTGTAATTGGGCGAAGAAACACCATATATTTT. It translates to CAWSVIGRRNTIYF. The complete variable domain, with remaining parts taken from reference TRBV30 and TRBJ1-3, reads SQTIHQWPATLVQPVGSPLSLECTVEGTSNPNLYWYRQAAGRGLQLLFYSVGIGQISSEVPQNLSASRPQDRQFILSSKKLLLSDSGFYLCAWSVIGRRNTIYFGEGSWLTVV.

This rearrangement joins TRBV18 to TRBJ1-1; D is uncertain. This CDR3 is built from 13 residues. Germline V gene lookup returns CDR1 KGHSH and CDR2 LQKENI. V was shortened by 6 bases and J by 6 bases, with 14 bases between the two germline ends. The DNA for the CDR3 is TGTGCCAGCTCTCCCCGGCTGGACGCTGAAGCTTTCTTT. This gives the protein CASSPRLDAEAFF. The full variable domain, rest sourced from reference TRBV18 and TRBJ1-1, is NAGVMQNPRHLVRRRGQEARLRCSPMKGHSHVYWYRQLPEEGLKFMVYLQKENIIDESGMPKERFSAEFPKEGPSILRIQQVVRGDSAAYFCASSPRLDAEAFFGQGTRLTVV.

The CDR3: CASSFGGALNTEAFF. Here the CDR3 DNA reads TGCGCCAGCAGCTTCGGGGGGGCCTTGAACACTGAAGCTTTCTTT. The rearrangement joins TRBV5-1 to TRBJ1-1, with TRBD1 as a possible D gene (6 bases). Trimming removed 2 bases from V and 0 bases from J, with 11 bases in between. The CDR3 has 15 residues. Looked up from germline, CDR1 is SGHRS and CDR2 is YFSETQ.

This sequence joins TRBV7-2 and TRBJ2-1, with TRBD2 matching over 10 bases. This CDR3 is built from 15 residues. Germline V gene data show CDR1 as SGHTA and CDR2 as FQGNSA. After removal of 6 bases from V and 2 bases from J, the junction contained 4 bases not matched to a gene. Here the CDR3 reads CASRRTSGAYNEQFF. For the CDR3, the DNA is TGTGCCAGCAGACGAACTAGCGGGGCCTACAATGAGCAGTTCTTC.

The chain carries TRBV5-1 and TRBJ2-1, with 9 bases that match TRBD1. The CDR3 is 16 residues long. V lost 4 bases, J lost 9 bases, and 14 bases stayed unmatched. The germline V gene encodes CDR1 SGHRS and CDR2 YFSETQ. CDR3 sequence: CASSLTGTGFVGEQFF. CDR3 nucleotides: TGCGCCAGCAGCCTGACCGGGACAGGGTTTGTCGGTGAGCAGTTCTTC. The full variable domain, its missing parts supplied by reference TRBV5-1 and TRBJ2-1, is KAGVTQTPRYLIKTRGQQVTLSCSPISGHRSVSWYQQTPGQGLQFLFEYFSETQRNKGNFPGRFSGRQFSNSRSEMNVSTLELGDSALYLCASSLTGTGFVGEQFFGPGTRLTVL.

The gene calls are TRBV19 and TRBJ2-3, with D perhaps TRBD2 (5 bases). Trimming removed 3 bases at V and 0 bases at J, with 13 bases between. The CDR3 totals 16 residues. Germline V gene lookup returns CDR1 LNHDA and CDR2 SQIVND (reference sequence). CDR3 sequence: CASSIASGSSTDTQYF. The CDR3 DNA reads TGTGCCAGTAGTATTGCCAGCGGTTCTAGCACAGATACGCAGTATTTT. Drawing the rest from reference TRBV19 and TRBJ2-3, the complete variable domain is DGGITQSPKYLFRKEGQNVTLSCEQNLNHDAMYWYRQDPGQGLRLIYYSQIVNDFQKGDIAEGYSVSREKKESFPLTVTSAQKNPTAFYLCASSIASGSSTDTQYFGPGTRLTVL.

This sequence joins TRBV27 and TRBJ1-2; D not resolved. Per the germline V gene, CDR1 is MNHEY and CDR2 is SMNVEV (reference sequence). The germline V and J ends were trimmed by 4 bases and 4 bases, with 13 bases remaining between them. CDR3 size: 14 residues. CDR3 loop: CASSSAGPPYGYTF. In nucleotides, the CDR3 is TGTGCCAGCAGTTCGGCGGGTCCTCCCTATGGCTACACCTTC.

The V call is TRBV18, the J call TRBJ1-4; 8 bases map to TRBD1. Germline V gives CDR1 KGHSH, CDR2 LQKENI. The V and J ends lost 6 bases and 4 bases, in that order; junction bases with no gene match: 4. This CDR3 region has 14 residues. The DNA for the CDR3 is TGTGCCAGCTCCCTTGGACAGGGTAATGAAAAACTGTTTTTT. Its protein product is CASSLGQGNEKLFF.

The chain couples TRBV5-1 to TRBJ2-5, with D tentatively TRBD2 (6 bases). Germline lookup yields CDR1 SGHRS and CDR2 YFSETQ. This CDR3 has 16 residues. Between the trimmed V and J ends, which lost 6 bases and 1 base, there was a span of 19 bases. DNA of the CDR3: TGCGCCAGCACCATGACGGGGGAAGTGATCCAAGAGACCCAGTACTTC. Residues: CASTMTGEVIQETQYF.

V usage is TRBV14 and J usage is TRBJ1-1; D is ambiguous. The CDR3 is 14 residues long. V was pared by 3 bases and J by 6 bases, with 14 bases between. CDR1 is SGHDN, CDR2 FVKESK, per germline. CDR3 region: CASSHTPMGSEAFF. CDR3 DNA sequence: TGTGCCAGCAGCCACACCCCTATGGGGTCTGAAGCTTTCTTT.